These 10 T cell receptor beta chains share one sample of origin, sequenced in a study of CD8+ T cells in alopecia areata. RNA extraction was followed by reverse transcription into cDNA, which acted as the sequencing template. This table comes from immunoSEQ multiplex PCR, and its TCRdb copy is limited to in-frame clones, with some not included. This table holds a few hundred thousand clones, less than 75% found once. Treatment of the sample: oral pan-JAK inhibitor, 5-10 mg twice daily. Sequencing was performed on CD4+ T cells sorted from blood, taken at week 4, from a patient treated with tofacitinib. Every receptor here comes from a human donor with alopecia areata.

The J gene is TRBJ2-7, the V gene TRBV7-2, with D tentatively TRBD2 (5 bases). Germline CDR1 reads SGHTA; CDR2 reads FQGNSA. V was pared by 5 bases and J by 0 bases, with 8 bases between. The CDR3 totals 13 residues. The CDR3 loop reads CASSPTNSYEQYF. As DNA, the CDR3 is TGTGCCAGCAGCCCGACTAACTCCTACGAGCAGTACTTC. The whole variable domain, filled in from reference TRBV7-2 and TRBJ2-7, reads GAGVSQSPSNKVTEKGKDVELRCDPISGHTALYWYRQSLGQGLEFLIYFQGNSAPDKSGLPSDRFSAERTGGSVSTLTIQRTQQEDSAVYLCASSPTNSYEQYFGPGTRLTVT.

The chain carries TRBV9 and TRBJ1-5; 7 positions agree with TRBD1. V trimming: 0 bases; J trimming: 5 bases; junction bases outside the gene matches: 5. Germline CDR1 SGDLS, CDR2 YYNGEE. CDR3 length: 15 amino acids. The CDR3 loop reads CASSVGGTEDQPQHF. The CDR3 region has the DNA TGTGCCAGCAGCGTAGGTGGGACAGAGGATCAGCCCCAGCATTTT.

This chain uses TRBV15 with TRBJ1-5; D might be TRBD1 (5 bases). Germline CDR1 LNHNV, CDR2 YYDKDF (reference sequence). V was trimmed by 9 bases and J by 1 base, leaving 13 bases between them. The CDR3 is 14 amino acids. The CDR3 protein is CATRQGISNQPQHF. In DNA, the CDR3 is TGTGCCACACGCCAGGGTATCAGCAATCAGCCCCAGCATTTT.

There are a few counts of this clone. The genes are TRBV2 and TRBJ1-4, with a weak D call TRBD1 (5 bases). Germline V gene data show CDR1 as SNHLY and CDR2 as FYNNEI. V was clipped by 2 bases and J by 5 bases, with 15 bases between them. The CDR3 runs to 16 residues. The CDR3 loop reads CASSEKLGTANEKLFF. The DNA for the CDR3 is TGTGCCAGCAGTGAAAAACTCGGGACGGCGAATGAAAAACTGTTTTTT.

The chain links TRBV28 to TRBJ1-6, with TRBD1 matching over 8 bases. The V gene end was trimmed by 9 bases and the J gene end by 15 bases; junction bases not matched to a gene: 16. The CDR3 covers 14 residues. The germline V gene has CDR1 MDHEN and CDR2 SYDVKM. CDR3 sequence: CASTPAQGASGLHF. DNA for the CDR3: TGTGCCAGTACCCCTGCCCAGGGGGCTTCGGGCCTCCACTTT.

The V gene is TRBV30, the J gene TRBJ2-5; TRBD1 agrees at 7 bases. The end of the DNA aligns better with TRBJ2-7, so the J call may be wrong. The CDR3 is 12 amino acids. CDR1 and CDR2 from the germline V gene are GTSNPN and SVGIG (reference sequence). In DNA, the CDR3 is TGTGCCTGGAAACAGGGGACCTACGAGCAGTACTTC. Residues: CAWKQGTYEQYF.

The chain carries TRBV6-7 and TRBJ1-2; TRBD1 might be the D (5 bases). TRBV6-7 falls under the ORF class, with uncertain function. The CDR3 runs 13 residues. The V and J ends lost 8 bases and 8 bases respectively, with 18 bases between them. CDR3 loop: CASVPQGRRGYTF. DNA for the CDR3: TGTGCCAGCGTCCCGCAGGGACGGCGAGGCTACACCTTC.

In this sample, this clone turned up once. The chain uses TRBV4-3 and TRBJ1-6; D not certain. Trimming pared 1 base from V and 0 bases from J, leaving 13 bases between. Germline CDR1 LGHNA, CDR2 YSLEER. The CDR3 covers 18 residues. CDR3 in DNA: TGCGCCAGCAGCCAAGCCTCCGGCACAAGCTCCTATAATTCACCCCTCCACTTT. Its protein is CASSQASGTSSYNSPLHF.

V gene TRBV9 combines with J gene TRBJ1-6; D may be TRBD1 (5 bases). The CDR3 has 13 amino acids. Trimming cost V 1 base and J 10 bases, with 9 bases left between them. Germline assignment: CDR1 SGDLS and CDR2 YYNGEE. CDR3 residues: CASSVNQGSPLHF. CDR3 in DNA: TGTGCCAGCAGCGTAAACCAGGGATCACCCCTCCACTTT. The whole variable domain, remainder taken from reference TRBV9 and TRBJ1-6, is DSGVTQTPKHLITATGQRVTLRCSPRSGDLSVYWYQQSLDQGLQFLIQYYNGEERAKGNILERFSAQQFPDLHSELNLSSLELGDSALYFCASSVNQGSPLHFGNGTRLTVT.

The V gene is TRBV9, the J gene TRBJ1-6; unclear D gene. The CDR3 spans 12 residues. Germline CDR1 is SGDLS and CDR2 is YYNGEE. The V end was cut by 0 bases, the J end by 11 bases, with 6 bases between. This CDR3 reads CASSVVGAPLHF. In DNA, the CDR3 is TGTGCCAGCAGCGTAGTAGGTGCACCCCTCCACTTT.